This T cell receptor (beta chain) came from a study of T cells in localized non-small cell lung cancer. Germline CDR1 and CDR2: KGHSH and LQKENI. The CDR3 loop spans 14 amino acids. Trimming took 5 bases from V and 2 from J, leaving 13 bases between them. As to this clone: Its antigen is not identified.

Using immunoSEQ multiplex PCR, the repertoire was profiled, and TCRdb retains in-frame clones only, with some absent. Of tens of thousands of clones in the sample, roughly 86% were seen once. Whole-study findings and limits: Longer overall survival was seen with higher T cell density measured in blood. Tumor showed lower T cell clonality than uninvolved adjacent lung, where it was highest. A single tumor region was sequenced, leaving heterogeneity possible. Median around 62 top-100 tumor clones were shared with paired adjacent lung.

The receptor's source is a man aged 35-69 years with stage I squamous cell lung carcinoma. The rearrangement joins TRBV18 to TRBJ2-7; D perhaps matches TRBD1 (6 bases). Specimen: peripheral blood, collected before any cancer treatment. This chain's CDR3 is CASSRTDLTYEQYF. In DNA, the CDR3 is TGTGCCAGCTCAAGGACAGACTTAACCTACGAGCAGTACTTC. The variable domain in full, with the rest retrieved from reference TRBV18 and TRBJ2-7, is NAGVMQNPRHLVRRRGQEARLRCSPMKGHSHVYWYRQLPEEGLKFMVYLQKENIIDESGMPKERFSAEFPKEGPSILRIQQVVRGDSAAYFCASSRTDLTYEQYFGPGTRLTVT.